These 12 T cell receptor beta chains originate from one sample sequenced in a study of blood T cell repertoires in COVID-19 (dated by TCRdb to about 2020). The library was produced with the immunoSEQ multiplex PCR assay. TCRdb limited this immuneACCESS table to in-frame rearrangements with V and J called. A share of clones is missing; checked studies link under half to unresolved V genes, and the rest is unexplained. The sample includes 250,000 to 350,000 clones, with 90% observed a single time. The top ten constitute about 7% of the sample. Sequenced material: peripheral blood. Source of these receptors: a woman aged 25 to 39 with COVID-19, enrolled during active disease.

The chain combines TRBV5-6 with TRBJ2-7; the match to TRBD1 covers 9 bases. CDR1 is SGHDT, CDR2 YYEEEE, per germline. The junction had 10 bases not matched to a gene; V was cut back by 4 bases and J by 2 bases. CDR3 size: 16 residues. DNA of the CDR3: TGTGCCAGCAGCCCCATGCGACAGGGGGTAACCTACGAGCAGTACTTC. Amino acid sequence: CASSPMRQGVTYEQYF. The full variable domain, in which reference TRBV5-6 and TRBJ2-7 provide the parts outside the CDR3, is DAGVTQSPTHLIKTRGQQVTLRCSPKSGHDTVSWYQQALGQGPQFIFQYYEEEERQRGNFPDRFSGHQFPNYSSELNVNALLLGDSALYLCASSPMRQGVTYEQYFGPGTRLTVT.

This chain joins TRBV18 and TRBJ1-1; 7 bases are a match to TRBD1. The CDR3 totals 15 residues. Germline CDR1 KGHSH, CDR2 LQKENI. V shed 6 bases and J 1 base; nucleotides not matched to a gene: 8. Written as DNA, the CDR3 is TGTGCCAGCTCTCCTTCAGGGGGGACGAACACTGAAGCTTTCTTT. Translating gives CASSPSGGTNTEAFF.

The chain employs TRBV5-1 and TRBJ1-6; D unclear. The CDR3 contains 12 residues. The germline CDR1 and CDR2 sequences are SGHRS and YFSETQ. V gave up 3 bases and J gave up 13 bases, with 11 bases separating them. DNA of the CDR3: TGCGCCAGCAGCTCCCCCCCCCGGCCCCTCCACTTT. The encoded protein is CASSSPPRPLHF. Supplemented by reference TRBV5-1 and TRBJ1-6, the full variable domain reads KAGVTQTPRYLIKTRGQQVTLSCSPISGHRSVSWYQQTPGQGLQFLFEYFSETQRNKGNFPGRFSGRQFSNSRSEMNVSTLELGDSALYLCASSSPPRPLHFGNGTRLTVT.

The genes are TRBV6-4 and TRBJ1-1; D gene uncertain. This CDR3 is built from 15 residues. Germline CDR1 MRHNA, CDR2 SNTAGT. Between the trimmed V and J ends, which lost 4 bases and 3 bases, there was a span of 15 bases. CDR3 sequence (DNA): TGTGCCAGCAGTGTCGAGAACACCAGCGACACTGAAGCTTTCTTT. It encodes CASSVENTSDTEAFF.

The chain is built from TRBV13 and TRBJ1-3, with D possibly matching TRBD1 (5 bases). V gave up 10 bases and J gave up 9 bases, with 13 bases separating them. CDR1 and CDR2 (germline): PRHDT, FYEKMQ (reference sequence). The CDR3 covers 11 residues. The chain's CDR3 is CAKERGGTIYF. CDR3 bases: TGTGCCAAGGAGCGGGGGGGCACCATATATTTT.

The chain combines TRBV21-1 with TRBJ1-2; TRBD1 was called by the table and not checked on the DNA. TRBV21-1 is listed as a pseudogene. The CDR3 contains 13 residues. The CDR3 protein is CASSNGTGYGYTF. The CDR3 DNA sequence: TGTGCCAGCAGCAACGGGACAGGGTATGGCTACACCTTC.

This chain links TRBV28 with TRBJ2-1; 9 nucleotides agree with TRBD2. J gave up 14 bases and V 6 bases, and 14 bases lay outside the gene matches. In germline, CDR1 is MDHEN, CDR2 SYDVKM. The CDR3 runs to 14 residues. This CDR3 reads CASSLAGRILGEFF. The CDR3 nucleotides read TGTGCCAGCAGCCTAGCGGGACGGATCCTCGGGGAGTTCTTC.

The chain is built from TRBV6-5 and TRBJ2-5, with 12 positions matching TRBD1. With V trimmed by 7 bases and J by 5 bases, 8 bases remained unmatched. Germline lookup yields CDR1 MNHEY and CDR2 SVGAGI. This CDR3 spans 15 amino acids. CDR3 DNA: TGTGCCAGCAAGCCGGGACAGGGGGCGCCTGAGACCCAGTACTTC. The encoded protein is CASKPGQGAPETQYF.

This chain connects TRBV11-3 to TRBJ2-1, with 7 nucleotides matching TRBD2. This CDR3 comprises 16 residues. Germline loops: CDR1 SGHNT, CDR2 YENEEA. V gave up 2 bases and J gave up 4 bases; unmatched junction bases: 8. CDR3 bases: TGTGCCAGCAGCTTAACGGGAGGCGGATTGTACAATGAGCAGTTCTTC. It specifies CASSLTGGGLYNEQFF.

CDR3 region: CASSQASQVATDTQYF. The CDR3 nucleotides read TGCGCCAGCAGCCAGGCCTCACAGGTTGCCACAGATACGCAGTATTTT. The chain links TRBV5-1 to TRBJ2-3; a possible D gene is TRBD1 (5 bases). Germline V lookup: CDR1 SGHRS, CDR2 YFSETQ. Trimming left V 4 bases short and J 2 bases short, with 17 bases between. This CDR3 region has 16 residues.

This chain uses TRBV30 with TRBJ1-6; no clear D. CDR1 and CDR2 (germline): GTSNPN, SVGIG (reference sequence). CDR3 length: 17 amino acids. The ends were cut back, 2 bases at V and 6 bases at J, with 20 bases in the middle. Here the CDR3 DNA reads TGTGCCTGGAGTAGGTTGGCGTTGGGCAGCCCTAATTCACCCCTCCACTTT. As protein: CAWSRLALGSPNSPLHF.

The V gene is TRBV19, the J gene TRBJ1-1; no firm D call. Looked up from germline, CDR1 is LNHDA and CDR2 is SQIVND (reference sequence). The germline V and J ends were trimmed by 6 bases and 7 bases, with 12 bases remaining between them. The CDR3 extends over 12 amino acids. CDR3 loop: CASSLLGNEAFF. The CDR3 DNA sequence: TGTGCCAGTAGCCTCCTCGGGAATGAAGCTTTCTTT.